These T cell receptor beta chains were read from a single sample in a study of a mutant IDH1 vaccine in newly diagnosed glioma. Clones were read by immunoSEQ multiplex PCR, and TCRdb kept only the in-frame ones, dropping some. The sample contains tens of thousands of clones, 82% of which appear only once. The source was PBMCs, collected from a glioma patient treated with radiotherapy, temozolomide or both. These receptors all stem from a man aged 25 to 40 with glioma. Each CDR3 is given without its conserved first and last residue. D genes are given only for firm matches.

d_call,j_call,v_call,cdr3_aa
-,TRBJ2-5,TRBV6-1,ASSEAHRETQY
-,TRBJ2-5,TRBV25-1,ASSEEFLGGPYQETQY
-,TRBJ2-2,TRBV5-4,ASSFGTANTGELF
TRBD2,TRBJ2-3,TRBV11-1,ASSSKGLAGRDTQY
TRBD2,TRBJ2-1,TRBV18,ASSTGTSSTYNEQF
-,TRBJ2-3,TRBV7-2,ASSFQTAQY
-,TRBJ1-2,TRBV5-1,ASSTDSIAGGYT
-,TRBJ2-7,TRBV27,ASSASGPGVYEQY
-,TRBJ1-4,TRBV28,ASTPATRGGKLF
TRBD2,TRBJ2-3,TRBV5-1,ASSRGLAGEYTDTQY
-,TRBJ2-3,TRBV12-5,ASGLGQTTDTQY
-,TRBJ2-5,TRBV19,ASSIQVQETQY
TRBD2,TRBJ2-3,TRBV7-8,ASSSTRGRSVGDTQY
-,TRBJ2-3,TRBV11-3,ASSGRQETDTQY
-,TRBJ2-5,TRBV7-9,ASSFFSLETQY
-,TRBJ1-2,TRBV9,ASSQGQNSYLYGYT
-,TRBJ2-2,TRBV7-2,ASSFRTEGTGELF
-,TRBJ2-1,TRBV29-1,SVRPPYNEQF
TRBD1,TRBJ1-1,TRBV5-1,ASRGQGGRWNTEAF
-,TRBJ2-3,TRBV5-1,ASANTGTDTQY
-,TRBJ2-5,TRBV2,ASSLQETQY
TRBD1,TRBJ1-1,TRBV29-1,SVVTGVSTEAF